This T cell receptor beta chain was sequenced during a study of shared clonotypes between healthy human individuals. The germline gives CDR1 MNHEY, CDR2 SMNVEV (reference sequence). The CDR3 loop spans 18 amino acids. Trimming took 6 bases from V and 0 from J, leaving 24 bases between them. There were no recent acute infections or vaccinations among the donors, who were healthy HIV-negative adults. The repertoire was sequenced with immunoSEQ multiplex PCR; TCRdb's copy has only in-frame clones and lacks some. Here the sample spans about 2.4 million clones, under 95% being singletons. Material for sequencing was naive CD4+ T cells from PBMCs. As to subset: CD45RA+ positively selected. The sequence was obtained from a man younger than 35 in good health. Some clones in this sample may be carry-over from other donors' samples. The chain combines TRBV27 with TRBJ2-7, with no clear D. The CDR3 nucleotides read TGTGCCAGCAGCCAACCAAGTCGTTCCGGTCGCCGCTCCTACGAGCAGTACTTC. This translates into CASSQPSRSGRRSYEQYF.